These 18 T cell receptor beta chains were sequenced from one sample in a study of vaccination effects on CD4 cells after COVID-19. Clones were sequenced by immunoSEQ multiplex PCR, and TCRdb holds only the in-frame ones, with some missing. The sample carries tens of thousands of clones, roughly 70% recorded once. These receptors' antigens are unknown. Ahead of sequencing, the ViraFEST assay grew antigen-specific CD4+ T cells using viral peptide pools. It was after approximately 11 days of culture that CD4+ T cells were isolated. According to the study, vaccine recipients showed no prior SARS-CoV-2 infection and negative nucleocapsid antibodies. The starting material was CD4+ T cells from PBMCs cultured with HCoV-OC43 spike peptides, obtained before COVID-19 vaccination. Subset here: HCoV-OC43 spike overlapping peptide pool stimulation. The source of these receptors is a human donor who received a COVID-19 vaccine.

The gene calls are TRBV7-9 and TRBJ2-3; TRBD1 might be the D (6 bases). Between the trimmed V and J ends, which lost 5 bases and 1 base, there was a span of 16 bases. Germline CDR1 reads SEHNR; CDR2 reads FQNEAQ (reference sequence). This CDR3 region has 16 residues. In DNA form, the CDR3 reads TGTGCCAGCAGCCCGACAGGACCCCTGGGCACAGATACGCAGTATTTT. Amino acid sequence: CASSPTGPLGTDTQYF.

The rearrangement uses TRBV6-2 or TRBV6-3 and TRBJ1-1, with D tentatively TRBD1 (6 bases). CDR3 length equals 16 residues. V lost 0 bases and J lost 0, with 11 bases in between. The germline V gene has CDR1 MNHEY and CDR2 SVGEGT. CDR3 region: CASSYSGGGVNTEAFF. Written as DNA, the CDR3 is TGTGCCAGCAGTTACTCTGGGGGCGGGGTGAACACTGAAGCTTTCTTT.

The genes are TRBV2 and TRBJ1-5; the match to TRBD1 covers 7 bases. The CDR3 spans 14 residues. Looked up from germline, CDR1 is SNHLY and CDR2 is FYNNEI. The V and J ends lost 6 bases and 4 bases, in that order; junction bases with no gene match: 6. The DNA of the CDR3 is TGTGCCAGCAGGGGGGACAGTAGGAATCAGCCCCAGCATTTT. Translating it yields CASRGDSRNQPQHF.

This clone was detected a few times. Here the CDR3 reads CASSASWVKASYNEQFF. The CDR3 DNA sequence: TGTGCCAGCAGCGCATCCTGGGTCAAGGCTAGTTACAATGAGCAGTTCTTC. V and J are TRBV11-2 and TRBJ2-1; D unresolved. The CDR3 contains 17 residues. Trimming removed 5 bases at V and 4 bases at J, with 21 bases between. In germline, CDR1 is SGHAT, CDR2 FQNNGV.

This clone has more than one count but fewer than ten. The chain joins TRBV2 to TRBJ1-2; TRBD1 aligns across 10 bases. Germline V CDR1 and CDR2: SNHLY, FYNNEI. The CDR3 is made up of 13 amino acids. V gave up 6 bases and J gave up 2 bases; unmatched junction bases: 0. CDR3 nucleotide sequence: TGTGCCAGCAGGGGACAGGGGAACTATGGCTACACCTTC. Amino acids: CASRGQGNYGYTF.

V is TRBV6-1 and J is TRBJ2-5, with TRBD2 matching 8 bases. The germline V gene has CDR1 MNHNS and CDR2 SASEGT. The V and J ends lost 2 bases and 6 bases, in that order; junction bases with no gene match: 5. The CDR3 totals 14 residues. CDR3 sequence reads: CASSESGGKKTQYF. In nucleotides, the CDR3 is TGTGCCAGCAGTGAATCGGGGGGGAAGAAGACCCAGTACTTC.

The chain links TRBV7-9 to TRBJ2-4; D perhaps matches TRBD2 (7 bases). Germline V gene sequence: CDR1 SEHNR, CDR2 FQNEAQ (reference sequence). V was shortened by 8 bases and J by 6 bases, with 17 bases between the two germline ends. The CDR3 runs to 14 residues. The CDR3 region has the DNA TGTGCCAGCTCATTCGGGGGCGGGGGAAACATTCAGTACTTC. Translating it yields CASSFGGGGNIQYF.

The rearrangement links TRBV4-2 to TRBJ2-7, with D perhaps TRBD2 (5 bases). There are 15 residues in the CDR3. The germline CDR1 and CDR2 sequences are LGHNA and YNFKEQ. Trimming removed 3 bases at V and 3 bases at J, with 15 bases between. The CDR3 reads CASSQPSGTNYEQYF. Here the CDR3 DNA reads TGTGCCAGCAGCCAGCCCAGCGGTACAAACTACGAGCAGTACTTC.

J is TRBJ2-6 and V is TRBV4-2; D remains unclear. The CDR3 totals 15 residues. The V end was cut by 0 bases, the J end by 7 bases, with 10 bases between. CDR1 and CDR2 (germline): LGHNA, YNFKEQ. Here the CDR3 DNA reads TGTGCCAGCAGCCAAGATTGGGCAGGAGCCAACGTCCTGACTTTC. This sequence encodes CASSQDWAGANVLTF.

The CDR3: CASSLHGTMRAEQYF. Here the CDR3 DNA reads TGTGCCAGCAGTTTACACGGTACGATGCGGGCCGAGCAGTACTTC. The chain is built from TRBV27 and TRBJ2-7; weak D call: TRBD2 (5 bases). The germline gives CDR1 MNHEY, CDR2 SMNVEV (reference sequence). This CDR3 spans 15 amino acids. Trimming removed 2 bases at V and 6 bases at J, with 17 bases between.

The chain combines TRBV4-2 with TRBJ2-3; D perhaps matches TRBD1 (6 bases). The CDR3 is made up of 15 amino acids. With 1 base removed from V and 0 bases from J, the gap between germline ends came to 8 bases. Germline loops: CDR1 LGHNA, CDR2 YNFKEQ. CDR3 DNA: TGTGCCAGCAGCCAAGGGGGGCTCAGCACAGATACGCAGTATTTT. It codes for CASSQGGLSTDTQYF.

V gene TRBV6-2 or TRBV6-3 combines with J gene TRBJ2-1; the D gene is possibly TRBD2 (6 bases). Germline V gene data show CDR1 as MNHEY and CDR2 as SVGEGT. The CDR3 runs 16 residues. The V gene lost 0 bases and the J gene lost 6 bases, with 15 bases spanning the gap. The CDR3 nucleotides are TGTGCCAGCAGTTACTCTGTCGGAGGGACCGGCAATGAGCAGTTCTTC. Translated, it gives CASSYSVGGTGNEQFF.

The table lists this clone with a few counts. The chain joins TRBV30 to TRBJ2-3; D call uncertain. Germline V gene data show CDR1 as GTSNPN and CDR2 as SVGIG (reference sequence). The V end was cut by 0 bases, the J end by 4 bases, with 5 bases between. There are 12 residues in the CDR3. CDR3 in amino acids: CAWSVFADTQYF. DNA for the CDR3: TGTGCCTGGAGTGTATTCGCAGATACGCAGTATTTT.

This clone was seen only once. The genes are TRBV7-8 and TRBJ1-3; 8 bases map to TRBD1. Unmatched junction bases numbered 6, after V lost 5 bases and J lost 3 bases. This CDR3 spans 15 amino acids. Germline CDR1 and CDR2: SGHVS and FQNEAQ. CDR3 residues: CASSLEDRGGNTIYF. CDR3 nucleotide sequence: TGTGCCAGCAGCCTAGAAGACAGGGGTGGAAACACCATATATTTT.

CDR3 residues: CASSSLWGQRLSGNTIYF. The CDR3 nucleotides read TGTGCCAGCAGTTCCCTTTGGGGACAGCGCCTCTCTGGAAACACCATATATTTT. The V and J genes are TRBV28 and TRBJ1-3; TRBD1 aligns across 7 bases. Germline V CDR1 and CDR2: MDHEN, SYDVKM. This CDR3 contains 18 residues. J was trimmed by 0 bases and V by 4 bases; bases with no gene match: 12.

The chain recombines TRBV6-1 with TRBJ1-1, with a weak D call TRBD1 (6 bases). The length of the CDR3 is 18 residues. CDR1 and CDR2 from the germline V gene are MNHNS and SASEGT. V was pared by 3 bases and J by 4 bases, with 24 bases between. The CDR3 sequence: CASSDPTGRRKGFTEAFF. DNA of the CDR3: TGTGCCAGCAGTGATCCTACAGGGAGAAGGAAGGGTTTCACTGAAGCTTTCTTT.

The gene calls are TRBV12-3 or TRBV12-4 and TRBJ1-1; TRBD1 might be the D (5 bases). Trimming took off 7 bases at V and 7 bases at J, with 13 bases between the two ends. The CDR3 length is 12 residues. The CDR3 loop reads CASKGRKGEAFF. The CDR3, as DNA: TGTGCCAGCAAGGGGAGAAAGGGTGAAGCTTTCTTT.

The chain couples TRBV7-2 to TRBJ2-3; 10 positions agree with TRBD1. V gave up 7 bases and J gave up 4 bases; unmatched junction bases: 5. The CDR3 extends over 14 amino acids. CDR1 and CDR2 from the germline V gene are SGHTA and FQGNSA. The CDR3 sequence: CASNRDRGADTQYF. The CDR3 DNA reads as TGTGCCAGCAACCGGGACAGGGGTGCAGATACGCAGTATTTT. The variable domain in full, completed from reference TRBV7-2 and TRBJ2-3, reads GAGVSQSPSNKVTEKGKDVELRCDPISGHTALYWYRQSLGQGLEFLIYFQGNSAPDKSGLPSDRFSAERTGGSVSTLTIQRTQQEDSAVYLCASNRDRGADTQYFGPGTRLTVL.